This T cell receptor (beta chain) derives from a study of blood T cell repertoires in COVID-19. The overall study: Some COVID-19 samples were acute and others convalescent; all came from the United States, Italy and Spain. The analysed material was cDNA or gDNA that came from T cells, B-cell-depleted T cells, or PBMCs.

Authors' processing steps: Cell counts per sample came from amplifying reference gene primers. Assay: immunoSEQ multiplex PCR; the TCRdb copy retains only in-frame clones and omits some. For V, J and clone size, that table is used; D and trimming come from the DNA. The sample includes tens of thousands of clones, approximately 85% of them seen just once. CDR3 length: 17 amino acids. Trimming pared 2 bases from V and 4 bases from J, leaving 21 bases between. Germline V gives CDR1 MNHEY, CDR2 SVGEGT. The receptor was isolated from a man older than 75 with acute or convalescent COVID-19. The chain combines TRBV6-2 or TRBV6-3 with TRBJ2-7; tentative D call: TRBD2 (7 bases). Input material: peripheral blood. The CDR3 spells CASSYASRGRASYEQYF. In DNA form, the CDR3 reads TGTGCCAGCAGTTACGCGTCGAGGGGGAGGGCGTCATACGAGCAGTACTTC.